Shown below are 7 T cell receptor beta chains from a single sample sequenced in a study of blood T cells in healthy people across ages. For the second PCR, which ran for about 7 to 11 cycles, a sample-barcoded 5' primer and a J-beta primer mix were used. TCRdb analysed the 5' RACE reads with MiXCR anew, one entry per CDR3 protein. The sample consists of fewer than 1,000,000 distinct CDR3 sequences, around half of them appearing once. The specimen sequenced was blood. These receptor sequences come from a man older than 75 in good health.

The chain uses TRBV7-2 and TRBJ2-1; the D gene could be TRBD1 or TRBD2 (5 bases each). The CDR3 is made up of 16 amino acids. Deletions cut 5 bases from V and 2 bases from J, with 16 bases between. The germline CDR1 and CDR2 sequences are SGHTA and FQGNSA. CDR3 amino acids: CASSLRRDRPYNEQFF. CDR3 nucleotides: TGTGCCAGCAGCCTTCGACGGGACCGACCCTACAATGAGCAGTTCTTC.

The chain links TRBV29-1 to TRBJ2-5, with TRBD1 matching 7 bases. The end of the DNA aligns better with TRBJ2-1, so the J call may be wrong. The CDR3 loop spans 12 amino acids. Germline loops: CDR1 SQVTM, CDR2 ANQGSEA. The CDR3 spells CSARTGQETQFF. The CDR3 nucleotides read TGCAGCGCCCGGACAGGACAAGAGACCCAGTTCTTC.

In this sample, this clonotype turned up a few times. This chain connects TRBV15 to TRBJ2-5; D call uncertain. Between the trimmed V and J ends, which lost 0 bases and 3 bases, there was a span of 5 bases. Per the germline V gene, CDR1 is LNHNV and CDR2 is YYDKDF (reference sequence). CDR3 size: 13 residues. The CDR3 sequence is CATSRESEETQYF. In DNA, the CDR3 is TGTGCCACCAGCAGAGAAAGCGAAGAGACCCAGTACTTC.

This clonotype was detected ten times or more. The chain couples TRBV5-1 to TRBJ1-1; D gene unclear. Looked up from germline, CDR1 is SGHRS and CDR2 is YFSETQ. V was cut by 1 base and J by 1 base, with 8 bases left in between. The CDR3 consists of 14 residues. In nucleotides, the CDR3 is TGCGCCAGCAGCTTGTCGAGTTGGAACACTGAAGCTTTCTTT. Translating gives CASSLSSWNTEAFF. Supplemented by reference TRBV5-1 and TRBJ1-1, the full variable domain reads KAGVTQTPRYLIKTRGQQVTLSCSPISGHRSVSWYQQTPGQGLQFLFEYFSETQRNKGNFPGRFSGRQFSNSRSEMNVSTLELGDSALYLCASSLSSWNTEAFFGQGTRLTVV.

The CDR3 sequence: CASSQYLGEGADTQYF. The CDR3 DNA is TGCGCCAGCAGCCAATACTTGGGAGAGGGGGCGGATACGCAGTATTTT. The rearrangement links TRBV4-3 to TRBJ2-3; 7 nucleotides align to TRBD1. This CDR3 region has 16 residues. The germline V gene has CDR1 LGHNA and CDR2 YSLEER. The ends lost 2 bases at V and 6 bases at J; junction bases unmatched: 11.

This clonotype was seen repeatedly, ten times or more. V is TRBV28 and J is TRBJ1-1; D ambiguous. Germline-derived CDR1 and CDR2 are MDHEN and SYDVKM. The CDR3 length is 13 residues. V lost 7 bases and J 4 bases, leaving 13 bases between the germline ends. The chain's CDR3 is CASMGSRITEAFF. The CDR3 DNA is TGTGCCAGCATGGGCAGCAGGATCACTGAAGCTTTCTTT.

This clonotype was seen a single time. This CDR3 is CASSFSGGNYNEQFF. The CDR3, as DNA: TGTGCCAGCAGCTTTAGCGGGGGTAACTACAATGAGCAGTTCTTC. The rearrangement uses TRBV6-2 or TRBV6-3 and TRBJ2-1; 9 bases fit TRBD2. Germline loops: CDR1 MNHEY, CDR2 SVGEGT. Trimming removed 6 bases from V and 3 bases from J; junction bases left unmatched: 6. The CDR3 extends over 15 amino acids.